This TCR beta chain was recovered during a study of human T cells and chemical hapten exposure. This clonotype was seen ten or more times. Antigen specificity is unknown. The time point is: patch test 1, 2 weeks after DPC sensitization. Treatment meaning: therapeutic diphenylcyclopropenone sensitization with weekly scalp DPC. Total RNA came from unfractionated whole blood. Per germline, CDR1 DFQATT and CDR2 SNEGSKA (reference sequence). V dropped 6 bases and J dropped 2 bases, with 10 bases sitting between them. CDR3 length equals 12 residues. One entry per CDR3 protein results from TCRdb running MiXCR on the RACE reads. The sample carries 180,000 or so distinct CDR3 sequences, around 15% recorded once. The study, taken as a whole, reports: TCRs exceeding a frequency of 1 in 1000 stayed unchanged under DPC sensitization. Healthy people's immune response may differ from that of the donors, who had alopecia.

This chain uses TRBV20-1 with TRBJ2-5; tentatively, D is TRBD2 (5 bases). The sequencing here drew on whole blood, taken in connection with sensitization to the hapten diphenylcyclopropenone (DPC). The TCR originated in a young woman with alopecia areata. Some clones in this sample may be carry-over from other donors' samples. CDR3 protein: CSAARGQETQYF. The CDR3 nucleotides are TGCAGTGCCGCACGGGGTCAAGAGACCCAGTACTTC.